This T cell receptor (beta chain) was captured in a study of blood T cell repertoires in COVID-19. For the study at large: The samples span acute and convalescent COVID-19 from the United States, Italy and Spain.

The CDR3 is made up of 14 amino acids. V shed 3 bases and J 5 bases; nucleotides not matched to a gene: 7. Germline CDR1 reads SGHRS; CDR2 reads YFSETQ. During active infection, Seattle patients enrolled and were then monitored through disease. Here immunoSEQ multiplex PCR was the method, and the copy in TCRdb shows in-frame clones only, minus some. This sample yields around 92,000 clones, of which approximately 79% are seen a single time; just under 4% belongs to the top ten. The TCR comes from a man between 70 and 80 years old with COVID-19, enrolled during active disease. The material sequenced was peripheral blood. The V gene is TRBV5-1, the J gene TRBJ2-5, with TRBD1 matching 7 bases. The DNA of the CDR3 is TGCGCCAGCAGCTCGACAGGGACGTCGGAGACCCAGTACTTC. Its translation is CASSSTGTSETQYF.